The TCR beta chain described here comes from a study of blood T cells in healthy people across ages. Caucasian individuals from Russia who were healthy and aged 6 to 90 acted as donors. Overall study findings and caveats: Among T cells, TCR beta diversity per million cells dropped roughly linearly as age rose. Compared with aged donors, long-lived donors showed fewer expanded clones, suggesting selection.

Primed by a sample-barcoded 5' primer and a J-beta primer mix, a second PCR proceeded for roughly 7 to 12 cycles. TCRdb reprocessed the 5' RACE reads via MiXCR and lists one record per CDR3 protein. Of about 1,800,000 distinct CDR3 sequences listed, about 28% are singletons. Points on this clonotype: Its matching antigen is unknown.

V was cut by 5 bases and J by 10 bases, with 21 bases left in between. The germline CDR1 and CDR2 sequences are SEHNR and FQNEAQ (reference sequence). The CDR3 covers 15 residues. This sequence was found in a woman in her 30s in good health. The chain combines TRBV7-9 with TRBJ2-1; D is possibly TRBD2 (6 bases). Source material: blood. CDR3 sequence reads: CASSLGQEGLREQFF. CDR3 sequence (DNA): TGTGCCAGCAGCCTGGGGCAGGAGGGACTCAGGGAGCAGTTCTTC.